These T cell receptor beta chains were read from a single sample in a study of vaccination and CD4 T cells after COVID-19. TCRdb called the PCR reads again in MiXCR, with one record for every CDR3 protein. Among 9,900 or so distinct CDR3 sequences, about 34% were seen once, and the ten largest hold approximately 15%. The antigens of these receptors remain unknown. Input material: CD4+ T cells from blood, cultured in vitro. The receptors were gathered from a human donor in good health. CDR3s include the opening cysteine and the closing phenylalanine or tryptophan. A D gene is named only where the DNA matches it firmly. Clone size appears in some rows only: once, few, many, or a class for an expanded clone.

j_gene,abundance,v_gene,d_gene,CDR3nt,CDR3aa
TRBJ1-1,NA,TRBV20-1,TRBD1,TGCAGTGCAAGATACCCTTGGACAGGACCTGAGAACACTGAAGCTTTCTTT,CSARYPWTGPENTEAFF
TRBJ2-1,once,TRBV11-1,NA,TGTGCCAGCAGCACCCTGCGTGGAGCAAACTACAATGAGCAGTTCTTC,CASSTLRGANYNEQFF
TRBJ2-1,few,TRBV11-3,NA,TGTGCCAGCAGCCCCCGGAGGGCCGCCTACAATGAGCAGTTCTTC,CASSPRRAAYNEQFF
TRBJ2-1,NA,TRBV28,TRBD1,TGTGCCAGCACCGTACAGGGGTATGAGCAGTTCTTC,CASTVQGYEQFF
TRBJ1-5,NA,TRBV12-3/TRBV12-4,NA,TGTGCCAGCAGTCAAAGGGGGTCTCAGCCTCAGCATTTT,CASSQRGSQPQHF
TRBJ1-2,NA,TRBV28,TRBD1,TGTGCCAGCAGACGGACAGGGACAGGATCCTCTGGCTACACCTTC,CASRRTGTGSSGYTF
TRBJ2-7,NA,TRBV14,NA,TGTGCCAGCAGCCAAGATTCGGTTTACAAGCAGTACTTC,CASSQDSVYKQYF
TRBJ2-5,few,TRBV10-3,TRBD2,TGTGCCGCCAGGACTAGCGGGCCGGGGGAGACCCAGTACTTC,CAARTSGPGETQYF
TRBJ1-2,medium-sized,TRBV20-1,NA,TGCAGTGCCACACAGGGCCCTCATGGCTACACCTTC,CSATQGPHGYTF
TRBJ1-1,few,TRBV27,TRBD1,TGTGCCAGCAGTTTACAGGGGGACACTGAAGCTTTCTTT,CASSLQGDTEAFF
TRBJ2-7,NA,TRBV4-3,TRBD1,TGCGCCAGCAGCCAAGAAGGCAGGGGGCGATACGAGCAGTACTTC,CASSQEGRGRYEQYF
TRBJ2-7,NA,TRBV28,TRBD2,TGTGCCAGCAGTTCCACGCTGCGGGAGGCTTACTTC,CASSSTLREAYF
TRBJ1-6,NA,TRBV6-1,NA,TGTGCCAGCAGCCCGGGAGGGGACTCACCCCTCCACTTT,CASSPGGDSPLHF
TRBJ2-7,NA,TRBV28,NA,TGTGCCAGCAGCCCAACCCGGACAGCCCCAGGGGAGCAGTACTTC,CASSPTRTAPGEQYF
TRBJ1-1,NA,TRBV29-1,NA,TGCAGCATTGGCGGGGGCCGCACTGAAGCTTTCTTT,CSIGGGRTEAFF
TRBJ2-1,NA,TRBV28,NA,TGTGCCAGCAGTACCCGTGAGTCCGCTTACGTCTTCTTC,CASSTRESAYVFF
TRBJ2-6,NA,TRBV19,NA,TGTGCCAGTGGGGGGCCAGGGGCCAACGTCCTGACTTTC,CASGGPGANVLTF
TRBJ2-4,NA,TRBV10-2,NA,TGCGCCAGCAGTGCAGGGCTACTTATTCAGTACTTC,CASSAGLLIQYF
TRBJ2-7,few,TRBV11-2,NA,TGTGCCAGCAGCTTAGATCGCGCGTACTACGAGCAGTACTTC,CASSLDRAYYEQYF
TRBJ2-5,few,TRBV11-3,NA,TGTGCCAGCAGCTTAGATGATCAAGAGACCCAGTACTTC,CASSLDDQETQYF
TRBJ2-7,few,TRBV6-5,NA,TGTGCCAGCAGTTACTCGGACTCCTACGAGCAGTACTTC,CASSYSDSYEQYF
TRBJ2-6,NA,TRBV10-3,NA,TGTGCCATCAGTGAGTCGGGCGGGGCCGGGGCCAACGTCCTGACTTTC,CAISESGGAGANVLTF
TRBJ1-2,NA,TRBV20-1,TRBD1,TGCAGTGCTATTACAGGGGGCCACACCTTC,CSAITGGHTF
TRBJ2-1,few,TRBV27,TRBD2,TGTGCCAGCAGTCTTGGCGGGAGCTATGAGCAGTTCTTC,CASSLGGSYEQFF
TRBJ1-2,few,TRBV5-4,NA,TGTGCCAGCAGCCCGGGGGTGGGGGGCTACACCTTC,CASSPGVGGYTF
TRBJ1-1,few,TRBV6-1,TRBD1,TGTGCCAGTAGGCCAGGGGGCGAGGGCACTGAAGCTTTCTTT,CASRPGGEGTEAFF
TRBJ2-5,few,TRBV7-2,NA,TGTGCCAGCAGCTTAGGATTCCAAGAGACCCAGTACTTC,CASSLGFQETQYF
TRBJ2-7,NA,TRBV18,TRBD1,TGTGCCAGCTCCTCGACAGGGGGCCAATACGAGCAGTACTTC,CASSSTGGQYEQYF
TRBJ1-6,NA,TRBV30,TRBD1,TGTGCCTGGAGCCGCCCCAGGGGGCCTAGAGACTCACCCCTCCACTTT,CAWSRPRGPRDSPLHF